These 22 T cell receptor beta chains were all obtained from the same sample, sequenced in a study of spatial heterogeneity in lung cancer. Time point here: sample taken at primary tumor resection. Whole RNA came from tumor, nontumor lung or frozen PBMC and was sequenced without being sorted. TCRdb re-called the 5' RACE reads through MiXCR, storing one row per CDR3 protein. The sample consists of 43,000 or so distinct CDR3 sequences, 6% to 7.5% of them appearing once. The specimen comprised PBMCs, sampled at surgery. The origin of the receptors is a female donor with early-stage non-small cell lung cancer.

This clonotype was seen once. This sequence may be a read error, since a much larger clone differs from it by one base. V and J are TRBV5-1 and TRBJ2-7; TRBD1 matches at 9 bases. From germline, CDR1 is SGHRS and CDR2 YFSETQ. The CDR3 has 13 residues. CDR3 coding DNA: TGCGTCAGCAGCCGGACAGGGGTCCACGAGCAGTACTTC. Its protein product is CVSSRTGVHEQYF.

This clonotype was picked up many times. The chain links TRBV13 to TRBJ2-5; D uncertain. Trimming stripped 4 bases from V and 2 bases from J, with 11 bases between. CDR1 is PRHDT, CDR2 FYEKMQ, per germline (reference sequence). CDR3 length: 14 residues. CDR3 in DNA: TGTGCCAGCAGCTATGTGGCGGCTCAAGAGACCCAGTACTTC. The encoded protein is CASSYVAAQETQYF.

This clonotype has more than one count but fewer than ten. The chain is built from TRBV10-3 and TRBJ2-7; 11 nucleotides line up with TRBD1. This CDR3 has 15 amino acids. Germline-derived CDR1 and CDR2 are ENHRY and SYGVKD. The V gene end was trimmed by 6 bases and the J gene end by 0 bases; junction bases not matched to a gene: 4. The CDR3 nucleotides read TGTGCCATCAGCACCGGGACAGGGGGCTCCTACGAGCAGTACTTC. Translation gives CAISTGTGGSYEQYF.

The rearrangement links TRBV5-1 to TRBJ2-3; D could derive from TRBD1 or TRBD2 (5 bases each). The CDR3 sequence is 14 residues long. Germline loops: CDR1 SGHRS, CDR2 YFSETQ. Deletions cut 0 bases from V and 4 bases from J, with 9 bases between. Here the CDR3 reads CASSLDLGADTQYF. CDR3 in DNA: TGCGCCAGCAGCTTGGACCTGGGGGCAGATACGCAGTATTTT.

This clonotype turned up a few times. The chain is built from TRBV7-2 and TRBJ1-6; D perhaps matches TRBD1 (5 bases). V was trimmed by 2 bases and J by 9 bases, leaving 14 bases between them. Germline CDR1 is SGHTA and CDR2 is FQGNSA. The CDR3 covers 15 residues. CDR3 nucleotides: TGTGCCAGCAGCTTATACCAGGGAGAGACTTCACCCCTCCACTTT. As protein: CASSLYQGETSPLHF.

Ten or more counts support this clonotype. The gene calls are TRBV6-5 and TRBJ2-6; TRBD1 or TRBD2 may be the D gene (5 bases each). CDR3 length: 15 amino acids. V was clipped by 7 bases and J by 0 bases, with 10 bases between them. Germline V gene lookup returns CDR1 MNHEY and CDR2 SVGAGI. The CDR3: CASTSTGSGANVLTF. The CDR3 DNA reads as TGTGCCAGCACTAGCACAGGCTCTGGGGCCAACGTCCTGACTTTC.

The sample holds a few counts of this clonotype. This chain's CDR3 is CASSLDGTLGNTEAFF. As DNA, the CDR3 is TGTGCCAGCAGCTTAGACGGCACTCTGGGGAACACTGAAGCTTTCTTT. The V and J genes are TRBV7-2 and TRBJ1-1; no definite D call. Germline CDR1 reads SGHTA; CDR2 reads FQGNSA. The CDR3 contains 16 residues. The ends were cut back, 1 base at V and 1 base at J, with 13 bases in the middle.

This clonotype has a count of ten or more. This chain joins TRBV27 and TRBJ2-7, with 7 positions matching TRBD1. The V segment lost 5 bases and the J segment 1 base; nucleotides outside the gene matches: 14. The germline gives CDR1 MNHEY, CDR2 SMNVEV (reference sequence). The CDR3 runs to 17 residues. The CDR3 coding sequence is TGTGCCAGCAGTCGTGGACAGGTTGGACACAGTTCCTACGAGCAGTACTTC. It codes for CASSRGQVGHSSYEQYF.

This clonotype was observed many times. The chain has TRBV27 and TRBJ2-5; D not resolved. The CDR3 loop spans 15 amino acids. Germline CDR1 reads MNHEY; CDR2 reads SMNVEV (reference sequence). Trimming removed 2 bases from V and 1 base from J, with 11 bases in between. The CDR3 region is CASSLNGLTQETQYF. In DNA form, the CDR3 reads TGTGCCAGCAGTTTAAATGGATTAACCCAAGAGACCCAGTACTTC.

V is TRBV5-1 and J is TRBJ2-3; D might be TRBD1 or TRBD2, each matching 5 bases. CDR3 size: 14 residues. Germline lookup yields CDR1 SGHRS and CDR2 YFSETQ. Deletions cut 5 bases from V and 4 bases from J, with 14 bases between. The CDR3 spells CASRRGSMPDTQYF. As DNA, the CDR3 is TGCGCCAGCAGGAGGGGTAGCATGCCAGATACGCAGTATTTT.

This clonotype was detected many times. The J gene is TRBJ1-1, the V gene TRBV20-1, with no clear D. CDR3 length: 14 residues. V dropped 1 base and J dropped 6 bases, with 15 bases sitting between them. CDR1 is DFQATT, CDR2 SNEGSKA, per germline (reference sequence). The CDR3 DNA follows: TGCAGTGCTAGAGGAGTCCGAGGCGAGCCTGAAGCTTTCTTT. This sequence encodes CSARGVRGEPEAFF.

This clonotype appeared a few times. The chain has TRBV7-8 and TRBJ2-2, with unresolved D. Trimming removed 5 bases from V and 5 bases from J, with 9 bases in between. This CDR3 comprises 13 residues. CDR1 SGHVS and CDR2 FQNEAQ come from the germline V gene. CDR3 in amino acids: CASSIYRTGELFF. The CDR3 DNA is TGTGCCAGCAGCATCTATCGGACCGGGGAGCTGTTTTTT. Using reference TRBV7-8 and TRBJ2-2 for the parts outside the CDR3, the full variable domain is GAGVSQSPRYKVAKRGQDVALRCDPISGHVSLFWYQQALGQGPEFLTYFQNEAQLDKSGLPSDRFFAERPEGSVSTLKIQRTQQEDSAVYLCASSIYRTGELFFGEGSRLTVL.

This clonotype has a count of ten or more. This chain connects TRBV5-1 to TRBJ1-3; D is uncertain. This CDR3 has 15 amino acids. The V gene lost 4 bases and the J gene lost 0 bases, with 11 bases spanning the gap. Germline V gives CDR1 SGHRS, CDR2 YFSETQ. This CDR3 reads CASSPTFSSGNTIYF. The DNA of the CDR3 is TGCGCCAGCAGCCCGACGTTCAGCTCTGGAAACACCATATATTTT.

This clonotype showed up many times. V gene TRBV28 combines with J gene TRBJ2-1, with TRBD2 matching 12 bases. The junction had 9 bases not matched to a gene; V was cut back by 8 bases and J by 7 bases. Germline CDR1 and CDR2: MDHEN and SYDVKM. This CDR3 region has 15 residues. The DNA for the CDR3 is TGTGCCAGCCCGGCTAGCGGGGGGGCGAGGAATGAGCAGTTCTTC. It yields the protein CASPASGGARNEQFF. The variable domain in full, with the rest retrieved from reference TRBV28 and TRBJ2-1, is DVKVTQSSRYLVKRTGEKVFLECVQDMDHENMFWYRQDPGLGLRLIYFSYDVKMKEKGDIPEGYSVSREKKERFSLILESASTNQTSMYLCASPASGGARNEQFFGPGTRLTVL.

This clonotype has ten or more counts. J is TRBJ2-3 and V is TRBV3-1; D unresolved. Deletions cut 1 base from V and 1 base from J, with 12 bases between. Germline V gene sequence: CDR1 LGHDT, CDR2 YNNKEL (reference sequence). The CDR3 contains 16 residues. The CDR3 is CASSQGAGRGTDTQYF. DNA of the CDR3: TGTGCCAGCAGCCAAGGGGCAGGACGAGGCACAGATACGCAGTATTTT.

This rearrangement joins TRBV7-2 to TRBJ2-3, with 7 bases that match TRBD2. CDR3 length: 14 residues. Germline V gives CDR1 SGHTA, CDR2 FQGNSA. Unmatched junction bases numbered 5, after V lost 2 bases and J lost 6 bases. Written as DNA, the CDR3 is TGTGCCAGCAGCTTAAACCCAGCGGGGGATACGCAGTATTTT. It codes for CASSLNPAGDTQYF. Variable domain in full (rest from reference TRBV7-2 and TRBJ2-3): GAGVSQSPSNKVTEKGKDVELRCDPISGHTALYWYRQSLGQGLEFLIYFQGNSAPDKSGLPSDRFSAERTGGSVSTLTIQRTQQEDSAVYLCASSLNPAGDTQYFGPGTRLTVL.

The sample holds many counts of this clonotype. The rearrangement uses TRBV7-2 and TRBJ1-1; D is unresolved. There are 12 residues in the CDR3. V lost 6 bases and J 5 bases, leaving 10 bases between the germline ends. Germline loops: CDR1 SGHTA, CDR2 FQGNSA. CDR3 protein: CASRGYGTEAFF. The CDR3 coding sequence is TGTGCCAGCAGGGGTTACGGGACTGAAGCTTTCTTT. Full variable domain (rest looked up from reference TRBV7-2 and TRBJ1-1): GAGVSQSPSNKVTEKGKDVELRCDPISGHTALYWYRQSLGQGLEFLIYFQGNSAPDKSGLPSDRFSAERTGGSVSTLTIQRTQQEDSAVYLCASRGYGTEAFFGQGTRLTVV.

This clonotype was detected ten times or more. The CDR3 region has the DNA TGTGCCACCAGCAGCGGGGTGGACAGCTCCTACAATGAGCAGTTCTTC. Protein sequence: CATSSGVDSSYNEQFF. This chain links TRBV15 with TRBJ2-1, with a possible D match to TRBD1 (6 bases). Germline V gene lookup returns CDR1 LNHNV and CDR2 YYDKDF (reference sequence). This CDR3 is 16 amino acids long. V shed 3 bases and J shed 0 bases, with 12 bases lying between them.

The chain employs TRBV20-1 and TRBJ1-2; 7 bases fit TRBD1. Germline-derived CDR1 and CDR2 are DFQATT and SNEGSKA (reference sequence). The length of the CDR3 is 11 residues. With 5 bases clipped from V and 10 bases from J, the junction kept 7 bases outside the gene matches. The CDR3 is CSAPLDRYYTF. CDR3 coding DNA: TGCAGTGCTCCTCTGGACAGGTACTACACCTTC.

This clonotype was counted a few times. J is TRBJ1-2 and V is TRBV12-3 or TRBV12-4, with 9 bases fitting TRBD1. The CDR3 is 14 residues long. Unmatched junction bases numbered 9, after V lost 5 bases and J lost 8 bases. As DNA, the CDR3 is TGTGCCAGCAGTCAGGGACAGGGAGTGCAAGGCTACACCTTC. Protein sequence: CASSQGQGVQGYTF.

Many counts were recorded for this clonotype. This sequence joins TRBV6-2 or TRBV6-3 and TRBJ2-5; a possible D gene is TRBD1 (6 bases). The germline CDR1 and CDR2 sequences are MNHEY and SVGEGT. CDR3 length: 17 residues. V gave up 6 bases and J gave up 5 bases, with 25 bases separating them. The CDR3 nucleotides are TGTGCCAGCAGAAACCCTTTGGGGACAAAGTTCCTCGAGACCCAGTACTTC. Translated, it gives CASRNPLGTKFLETQYF.

V and J are TRBV4-1 and TRBJ2-7; TRBD1 aligns across 8 bases. J was trimmed by 7 bases and V by 1 base; bases with no gene match: 15. Germline V gives CDR1 MGHRA, CDR2 YSYEKL. The CDR3 is 17 residues long. The CDR3 loop is CASSQVTGTGPEWEQYF. The CDR3, as DNA: TGCGCCAGCAGCCAAGTGACCGGGACAGGTCCCGAGTGGGAGCAGTACTTC.